These 19 T cell receptor beta chains share one sample of origin, sequenced in a study of PD-1 blockade in classical Hodgkin lymphoma. There was relapse after autologous stem cell transplantation in every patient, and there was variation in brentuximab vedotin exposure. Sequencing was performed with immunoSEQ multiplex PCR; in TCRdb, only in-frame clones are kept and a portion is missing. Altogether 20,000 to 25,000 clones are present, roughly 70% being singletons, with the ten largest covering roughly a fifth. The specimen was peripheral blood mononuclear cells (PBMCs), collected at baseline. These receptors came from a human donor with classical Hodgkin lymphoma.

The chain has TRBV5-4 and TRBJ2-1; 9 bases agree with TRBD1. The CDR3 runs to 15 residues. Germline CDR1 is SGHNT and CDR2 is YYREEE (reference sequence). V dropped 5 bases and J dropped 1; count of bases not matched to a gene: 4. For the CDR3, the DNA is TGTGCCAGCAGGTCGGACAGGGGATCCTACAATGAGCAGTTCTTC. Translation: CASRSDRGSYNEQFF.

The chain's CDR3 is CASSYSDKETQYF. CDR3 bases: TGTGCCAGCAGTTACTCCGATAAAGAGACCCAGTACTTC. This rearrangement joins TRBV6-6 to TRBJ2-5, with D unclear. The CDR3 sequence is 13 residues long. V lost 0 bases to trimming and J lost 3 bases, with 5 bases between them. CDR1 is MNHNY and CDR2 is SVGAGI in the germline V gene (reference sequence).

This rearrangement joins TRBV4-3 to TRBJ1-4, with D uncertain. Germline CDR1 reads LGHNA; CDR2 reads YSLEER. CDR3 length: 16 residues. V was shortened by 0 bases and J by 8 bases, with 16 bases between the two germline ends. CDR3 sequence reads: CASSQDIHRSGEKLFF. The CDR3 region has the DNA TGCGCCAGCAGCCAAGATATTCACCGTTCGGGCGAAAAACTGTTTTTT.

This rearrangement joins TRBV15 to TRBJ2-7; TRBD1 matches at 9 bases. This CDR3 region has 16 residues. Trimming removed 3 bases from V and 0 bases from J; junction bases left unmatched: 6. Germline assignment: CDR1 LNHNV and CDR2 YYDKDF (reference sequence). Here the CDR3 DNA reads TGTGCCACCAGCAGGGACAGGGGTGTCCCCTCCTACGAGCAGTACTTC. Protein product: CATSRDRGVPSYEQYF.

The chain is built from TRBV10-2 and TRBJ1-2; TRBD1 is a possible D gene (6 bases). From germline, CDR1 is WSHSY and CDR2 SAAADI. V was trimmed by 0 bases and J by 6 bases, leaving 17 bases between them. This CDR3 is built from 16 residues. CDR3 DNA: TGCGCCAGCAGTGAGTCTAGGTGGGGGCGCGCGAATGGCTACACCTTC. Translated: CASSESRWGRANGYTF.

The rearrangement links TRBV7-9 to TRBJ2-5, with D possibly matching TRBD2 (7 bases). CDR1 and CDR2 from the germline V gene are SEHNR and FQNEAQ (reference sequence). Trimming stripped 4 bases from V and 2 bases from J, with 17 bases between. This CDR3 contains 16 residues. The CDR3 DNA reads as TGTGCCAGCAGCTCAAAAGGGCGGGGGCCTCAAGAGACCCAGTACTTC. Its translation is CASSSKGRGPQETQYF.

V gene TRBV6-4 combines with J gene TRBJ2-1; 10 bases agree with TRBD2. The CDR3 contains 15 residues. The J segment lost 0 bases and the V segment lost 4 bases, leaving 0 bases of the junction unmatched. Germline V gene lookup returns CDR1 MRHNA and CDR2 SNTAGT. The CDR3 sequence: CASSGTSGSYNEQFF. CDR3 in DNA: TGTGCCAGCAGTGGGACTAGCGGCTCCTACAATGAGCAGTTCTTC.

Concerning this clone itself: Other DNA sequences in this sample translate to the same CDR3. V is TRBV28 and J is TRBJ2-3; D possibly corresponds to TRBD2 (5 bases). The germline V gene encodes CDR1 MDHEN and CDR2 SYDVKM. V lost 3 bases, J lost 1 base, and 8 bases lay in between. The CDR3 is 14 amino acids. This chain's CDR3 is CASSFLSGTDTQYF. As DNA, the CDR3 is TGTGCCAGCAGTTTCCTTAGCGGCACAGATACGCAGTATTTT.

V and J are TRBV5-1 and TRBJ2-2, with 7 bases matching TRBD2. The CDR3 is made up of 19 amino acids. V lost 2 bases to trimming and J lost 2 bases; unmatched junction nucleotides: 15. Germline CDR1 and CDR2: SGHRS and YFSETQ. The CDR3 here is CASSFRGDYAGPNTGELFF. The CDR3 DNA reads as TGCGCCAGCAGCTTCCGGGGGGATTACGCGGGGCCTAACACCGGGGAGCTGTTTTTT.

With respect to this clone: Other DNA variants within this sample encode the same CDR3. The chain combines TRBV6-5 with TRBJ1-5; TRBD1 might be the D (5 bases). Per the germline V gene, CDR1 is MNHEY and CDR2 is SVGAGI. The CDR3 spans 12 residues. Trimming took off 2 bases at V and 9 bases at J, with 8 bases between the two ends. In DNA, the CDR3 is TGTGCCAGCAGTTACGGTGGGGGGCCCCAGCATTTT. Its protein is CASSYGGGPQHF.

V is TRBV19 and J is TRBJ2-1; weak D call: TRBD1 (6 bases). This CDR3 comprises 13 residues. Deletions cut 4 bases from V and 6 bases from J, with 10 bases between. Germline V gene data show CDR1 as LNHDA and CDR2 as SQIVND (reference sequence). CDR3 protein: CASSTRGGNEQFF. The CDR3 bases are TGTGCCAGTAGTACCCGAGGGGGCAATGAGCAGTTCTTC.

This clone was counted a single time. The chain combines TRBV6-4 with TRBJ2-3; D call uncertain. Deletions cut 6 bases from V and 0 bases from J, with 10 bases between. Per germline, CDR1 MRHNA and CDR2 SNTAGT. CDR3 size: 14 residues. The CDR3 region has the DNA TGTGCCAGCAGCGCGGACGGTAGCACAGATACGCAGTATTTT. The encoded protein is CASSADGSTDTQYF.

The V and J genes are TRBV5-4 and TRBJ2-3; 7 nucleotides line up with TRBD1. The length of the CDR3 is 15 residues. The J segment lost 7 bases and the V segment lost 3 bases, leaving 11 bases of the junction unmatched. CDR1 is SGHNT, CDR2 YYREEE, per germline (reference sequence). The CDR3 sequence: CASSSPFQGEYTQYF. The CDR3, as DNA: TGTGCCAGCAGCTCGCCATTTCAGGGGGAATATACGCAGTATTTT.

This clone has more than one count but fewer than ten. V is TRBV6-1 and J is TRBJ2-5; 7 bases align to TRBD1. The CDR3 length is 15 residues. Per the germline V gene, CDR1 is MNHNS and CDR2 is SASEGT. The V segment lost 1 base and the J segment 5 bases; nucleotides outside the gene matches: 7. CDR3 in amino acids: CASSEGMTGYETQYF. CDR3 sequence (DNA): TGTGCCAGCAGTGAAGGGATGACAGGGTACGAGACCCAGTACTTC.

V gene TRBV12-5 combines with J gene TRBJ2-2, with D possibly called TRBD1 or TRBD2 (6 bases each). This CDR3 spans 17 amino acids. Per the germline V gene, CDR1 is LGHNT and CDR2 is FRNRAP. Trimming took 1 base from V and 4 from J, leaving 16 bases between them. The CDR3 protein is CASGLEILGGSTGELFF. The CDR3 DNA reads TGTGCTAGTGGTTTGGAAATCTTGGGGGGCAGCACCGGGGAGCTGTTTTTT.

V usage is TRBV25-1 and J usage is TRBJ2-1; D perhaps matches TRBD2 (5 bases). CDR1 is MGHDK, CDR2 SYGVNS, per germline. The CDR3 is 16 amino acids. Trimming shortened V by 0 bases and J by 10 bases, and 19 bases separated the two germline ends. The CDR3 here is CASSEYRWSRSGEQFF. The CDR3, as DNA: TGTGCCAGCAGTGAATATCGGTGGAGCAGGTCGGGGGAGCAGTTCTTC.

The V gene is TRBV4-3, the J gene TRBJ2-2; D is uncertain. This CDR3 has 17 amino acids. Trimming removed 0 bases at V and 1 base at J, with 12 bases between. Germline assignment: CDR1 LGHNA and CDR2 YSLEER. DNA of the CDR3: TGCGCCAGCAGCCAAGACGTACCACCTGTGAACACCGGGGAGCTGTTTTTT. Amino acids: CASSQDVPPVNTGELFF.

Concerning this clone: A clone one base away is much larger, so this may be a read error. This sample includes further DNA sequences coding for the same CDR3. V gene TRBV6-6 combines with J gene TRBJ1-1; the D gene is possibly TRBD1 (6 bases). The CDR3 runs 15 residues. The germline V gene encodes CDR1 MNHNY and CDR2 SVGAGI (reference sequence). CDR3 DNA: TGTGCCAGCAGTCCTAAGACAGGATTGAACACTGAGGCTTTCTTT. The encoded protein is CASSPKTGLNTEAFF.

The sample holds a few counts of this clone. The V gene is TRBV7-2, the J gene TRBJ1-3; no definite D call. V was pared by 5 bases and J by 0 bases, with 11 bases between. The CDR3 is made up of 15 amino acids. Germline CDR1 SGHTA, CDR2 FQGNSA. The CDR3 DNA is TGTGCCAGCAGCCCGAGTCCTAACTCTGGAAACACCATATATTTT. Its protein product is CASSPSPNSGNTIYF.